This record covers a single T cell receptor beta chain. The germline gives CDR1 LNHDA, CDR2 SQIVND (reference sequence). The V gene lost 3 bases and the J gene lost 0 bases, with 17 bases spanning the gap. The CDR3 has 18 residues. The data originate from a study of shared clonotypes between healthy human individuals. TCRdb keeps only in-frame clones here, not all; method: immunoSEQ multiplex PCR. The sample holds 400,000 or so clones; 90% to 97% are singletons and the top ten take about 0.32%. The receptor was isolated from a man younger than 45 in good health. What was sequenced was memory CD8+ T cells sorted from blood. This sample's subset: CD45RO+ cells pooled with CCR7-negative TemRA cells. The chain combines TRBV19 with TRBJ2-2, with D perhaps TRBD2 (5 bases). CDR3 nucleotides: TGTGCCAGTAGTATTTTCCAGTGGGCGGACTCGAACACCGGGGAGCTGTTTTTT. This codes for CASSIFQWADSNTGELFF.